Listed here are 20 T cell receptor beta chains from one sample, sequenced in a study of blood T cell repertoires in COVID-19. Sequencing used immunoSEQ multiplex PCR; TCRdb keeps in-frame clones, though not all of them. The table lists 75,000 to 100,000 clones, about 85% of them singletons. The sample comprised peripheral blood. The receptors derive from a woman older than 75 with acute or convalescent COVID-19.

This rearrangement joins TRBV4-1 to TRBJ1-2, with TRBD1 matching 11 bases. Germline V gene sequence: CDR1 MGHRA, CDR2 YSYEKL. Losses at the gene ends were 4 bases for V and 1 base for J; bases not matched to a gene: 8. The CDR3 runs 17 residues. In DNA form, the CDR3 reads TGCGCCAGCAGCCGCACCGGACAGGGGGCGGTTAACTATGGCTACACCTTC. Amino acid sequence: CASSRTGQGAVNYGYTF.

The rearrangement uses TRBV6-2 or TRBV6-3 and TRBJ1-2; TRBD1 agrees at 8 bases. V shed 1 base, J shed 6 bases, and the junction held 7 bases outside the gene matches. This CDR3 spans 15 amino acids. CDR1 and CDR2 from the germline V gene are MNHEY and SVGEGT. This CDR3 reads CASSYFGQGKNGYTF. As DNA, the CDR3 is TGTGCCAGCAGTTACTTCGGACAGGGAAAGAATGGCTACACCTTC.

CDR3 residues: CATSRQGLNTEAFF. The CDR3 nucleotides are TGTGCCACCAGCCGGCAGGGCCTAAACACTGAAGCTTTCTTT. The chain uses TRBV15 and TRBJ1-1; D possibly corresponds to TRBD1 (5 bases). Between the trimmed V and J ends, which lost 5 bases and 2 bases, there was a span of 12 bases. CDR3 length: 14 residues. Germline CDR1 LNHNV, CDR2 YYDKDF (reference sequence).

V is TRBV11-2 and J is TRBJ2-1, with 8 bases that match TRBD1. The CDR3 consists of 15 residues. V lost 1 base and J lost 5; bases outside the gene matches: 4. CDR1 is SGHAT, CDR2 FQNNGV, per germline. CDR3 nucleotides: TGTGCCAGCAGCTTAGTGCGGGACAGGAACAATGAGCAGTTCTTC. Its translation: CASSLVRDRNNEQFF.

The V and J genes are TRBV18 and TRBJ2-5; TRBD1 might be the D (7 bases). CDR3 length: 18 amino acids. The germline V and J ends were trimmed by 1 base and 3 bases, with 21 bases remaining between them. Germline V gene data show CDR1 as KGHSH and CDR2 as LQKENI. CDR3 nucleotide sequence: TGTGCCAGCTCACCACTAATGGGGCACAGGGGAGGCGAAGAGACCCAGTACTTC. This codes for CASSPLMGHRGGEETQYF.

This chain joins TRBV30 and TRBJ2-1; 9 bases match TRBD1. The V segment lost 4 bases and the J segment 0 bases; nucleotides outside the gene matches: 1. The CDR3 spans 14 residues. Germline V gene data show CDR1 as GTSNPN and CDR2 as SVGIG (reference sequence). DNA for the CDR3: TGTGCCTGGAACAGGGGGCCCTCCTACAATGAGCAGTTCTTC. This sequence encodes CAWNRGPSYNEQFF.

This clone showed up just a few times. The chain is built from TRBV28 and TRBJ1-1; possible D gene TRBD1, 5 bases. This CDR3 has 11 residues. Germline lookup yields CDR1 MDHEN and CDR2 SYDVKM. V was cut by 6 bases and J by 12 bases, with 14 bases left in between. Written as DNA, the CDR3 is TGTGCCAGCAGGTCGGACAAGGAGACTTTCTTT. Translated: CASRSDKETFF.

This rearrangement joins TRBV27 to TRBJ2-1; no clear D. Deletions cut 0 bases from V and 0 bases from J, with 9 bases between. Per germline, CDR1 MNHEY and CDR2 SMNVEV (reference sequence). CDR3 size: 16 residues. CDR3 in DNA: TGTGCCAGCAGTTTATCGAGCGCCAACTCCTACAATGAGCAGTTCTTC. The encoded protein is CASSLSSANSYNEQFF.

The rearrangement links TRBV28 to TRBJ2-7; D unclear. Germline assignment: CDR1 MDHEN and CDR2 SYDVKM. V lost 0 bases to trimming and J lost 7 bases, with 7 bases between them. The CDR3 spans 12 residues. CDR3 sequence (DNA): TGTGCCAGCAGTTTATGGAACGGGGAGCAGTACGTC. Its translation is CASSLWNGEQYV.

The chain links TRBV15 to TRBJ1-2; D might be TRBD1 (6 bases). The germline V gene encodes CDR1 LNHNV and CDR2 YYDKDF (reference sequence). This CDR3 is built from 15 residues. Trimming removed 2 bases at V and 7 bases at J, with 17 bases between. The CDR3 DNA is TGTGCCACCAGCAGAACCTCGAGGACAGTGGGTGGCTACACCTTC. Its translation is CATSRTSRTVGGYTF.

The CDR3, as DNA: TGTGCCAGCAGCTGGACAGCAGAGACCCAGTACTTC. Its protein product is CASSWTAETQYF. The rearrangement links TRBV7-2 to TRBJ2-5, with a possible D match to TRBD1 (6 bases). This CDR3 is 12 amino acids long. The V end lost 4 bases, the J end lost 4 bases, and 7 bases lay between the germline ends. Germline V gene data show CDR1 as SGHTA and CDR2 as FQGNSA.

CDR3 nucleotide sequence: TGTGCCATCACTAGTGGTCCTAACTATGGCTACACCTTC. Residues: CAITSGPNYGYTF. The chain has TRBV10-3 and TRBJ1-2, with no clear D. The V gene's germline CDR1 is ENHRY and CDR2 SYGVKD. The CDR3 loop spans 13 amino acids. The V and J ends lost 7 bases and 0 bases respectively, with 9 bases between them.

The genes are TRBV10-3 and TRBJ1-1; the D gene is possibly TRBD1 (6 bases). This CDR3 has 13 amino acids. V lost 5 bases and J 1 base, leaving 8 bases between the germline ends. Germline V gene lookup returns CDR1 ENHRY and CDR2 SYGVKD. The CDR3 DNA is TGTGCCATCAGTCAGGGGAGGAACACTGAAGCTTTCTTT. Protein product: CAISQGRNTEAFF.

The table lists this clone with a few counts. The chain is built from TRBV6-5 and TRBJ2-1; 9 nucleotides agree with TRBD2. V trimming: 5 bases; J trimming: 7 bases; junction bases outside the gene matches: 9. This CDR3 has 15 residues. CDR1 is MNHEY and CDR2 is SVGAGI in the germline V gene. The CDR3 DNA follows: TGTGCCAGCAGTCCTAGCGGGGTCCGAGGGAATGAGCAGTTCTTC. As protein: CASSPSGVRGNEQFF.

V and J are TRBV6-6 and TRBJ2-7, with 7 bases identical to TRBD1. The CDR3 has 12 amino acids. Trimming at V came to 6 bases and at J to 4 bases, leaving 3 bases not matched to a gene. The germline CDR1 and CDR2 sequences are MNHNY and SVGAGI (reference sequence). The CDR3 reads CASSTRGYEQYV. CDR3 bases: TGTGCCAGCAGCACCAGGGGGTACGAGCAGTACGTC.

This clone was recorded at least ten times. The CDR3 region has the DNA TGTGCCAGCAGCCAAGCTCCGGGGGGCATCCAAGAGACCCAGTACTTC. Its protein is CASSQAPGGIQETQYF. V usage is TRBV4-2 and J usage is TRBJ2-5; maybe TRBD2 (7 bases). Looked up from germline, CDR1 is LGHNA and CDR2 is YNFKEQ. The CDR3 runs 16 residues. V lost 1 base, J lost 1 base, and 13 bases lay in between.

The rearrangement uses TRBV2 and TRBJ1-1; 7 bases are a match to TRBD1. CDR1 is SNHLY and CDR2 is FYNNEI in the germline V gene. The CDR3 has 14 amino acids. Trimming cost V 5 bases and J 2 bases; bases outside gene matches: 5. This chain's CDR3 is CASSQGQINTEAFF. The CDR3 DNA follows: TGTGCCAGCAGTCAGGGACAGATTAACACTGAAGCTTTCTTT. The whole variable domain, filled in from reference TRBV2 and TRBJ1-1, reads EPEVTQTPSHQVTQMGQEVILRCVPISNHLYFYWYRQILGQKVEFLVSFYNNEISEKSEIFDDQFSVERPDGSNFTLKIRSTKLEDSAMYFCASSQGQINTEAFFGQGTRLTVV.

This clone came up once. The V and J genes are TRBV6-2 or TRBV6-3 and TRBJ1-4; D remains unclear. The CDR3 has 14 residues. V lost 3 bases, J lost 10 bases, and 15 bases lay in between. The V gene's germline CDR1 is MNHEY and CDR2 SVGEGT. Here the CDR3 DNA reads TGTGCCAGCAGTTATGGTCAACTTGGTGTAAAACTGTTTTTT. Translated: CASSYGQLGVKLFF.

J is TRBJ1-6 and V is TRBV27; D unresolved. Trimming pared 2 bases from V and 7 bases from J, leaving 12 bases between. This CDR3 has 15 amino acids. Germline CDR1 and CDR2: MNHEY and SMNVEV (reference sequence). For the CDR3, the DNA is TGTGCCAGCAGTTTAGTGCAGGTTGGGAATTCACCCCTCCACTTT. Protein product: CASSLVQVGNSPLHF.

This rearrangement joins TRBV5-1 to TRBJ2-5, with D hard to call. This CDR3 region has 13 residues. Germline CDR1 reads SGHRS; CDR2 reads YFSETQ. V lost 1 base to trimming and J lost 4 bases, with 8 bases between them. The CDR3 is CASSLLPGETQYF. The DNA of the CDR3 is TGCGCCAGCAGCTTGCTCCCGGGAGAGACCCAGTACTTC.